This T cell receptor beta chain was observed in a study of cytomegalovirus exposure and HLA in healthy donors. Broader study findings: There were some public TCRs occurring in many donors, but most TCR sequences were rare.

This clone was observed a few times. Its antigen remains unknown. The germline V gene has CDR1 SGHVS and CDR2 FNYEAQ. V lost 5 bases, J lost 4 bases, and 4 bases stayed unmatched. This CDR3 has 15 amino acids. PCR amplification relied on 60 Vbeta primers (plus 13 Jbeta primers). Assay used: immunoSEQ multiplex PCR; TCRdb lists only in-frame clones, some missing. The sample has tens of thousands of clones; 75% are singletons. The chain joins TRBV7-6 to TRBJ1-4, with 10 bases fitting TRBD1. Material for sequencing was PBMCs. This receptor was obtained from a man between 40 and 49 years old in good health and CMV-seronegative. The CDR3 loop is CASSPTGGNNEKLFF. Written as DNA, the CDR3 is TGTGCCAGCAGCCCGACAGGGGGCAATAATGAAAAACTGTTTTTT.